What follows are 26 T cell receptor beta chains derived from one specimen sequenced in a study of blood T cell repertoires in COVID-19. This table comes from immunoSEQ multiplex PCR, and its TCRdb copy is limited to in-frame clones, with some not included. The top ten clones hold roughly 2% of a sample with about 78,000 clones, about 89% of them seen once. The sequenced sample consisted of peripheral blood. These receptors originate from a woman aged 55-69 years with acute or convalescent COVID-19.

This chain uses TRBV7-9 with TRBJ1-2; 7 bases are a match to TRBD1. This CDR3 has 14 amino acids. Germline-derived CDR1 and CDR2 are SEHNR and FQNEAQ (reference sequence). After removal of 4 bases from V and 2 bases from J, the junction contained 4 bases not matched to a gene. The CDR3 DNA is TGTGCCAGCAGCTATGGGACAGAGAACTATGGCTACACCTTC. Protein product: CASSYGTENYGYTF.

This clone has a handful of counts. Written as DNA, the CDR3 is TGTGCCAGCAGCGTAGGAATACTACCCACAGATACGCAGTATTTT. Protein sequence: CASSVGILPTDTQYF. This chain joins TRBV9 and TRBJ2-3; D is unclear. Germline V CDR1 and CDR2: SGDLS, YYNGEE. Trimming shortened V by 0 bases and J by 2 bases, and 10 bases separated the two germline ends. The CDR3 has 15 amino acids.

The rearrangement uses TRBV28 and TRBJ2-7; 8 bases match TRBD2. Unmatched junction bases numbered 3, after V lost 6 bases and J lost 2 bases. The CDR3 is made up of 13 amino acids. Germline V gene sequence: CDR1 MDHEN, CDR2 SYDVKM. The CDR3 loop reads CASSPGGPYEQYF. Written as DNA, the CDR3 is TGTGCCAGCAGCCCGGGGGGGCCCTACGAGCAGTACTTC. Full variable domain (outside the CDR3, taken from reference TRBV28 and TRBJ2-7): DVKVTQSSRYLVKRTGEKVFLECVQDMDHENMFWYRQDPGLGLRLIYFSYDVKMKEKGDIPEGYSVSREKKERFSLILESASTNQTSMYLCASSPGGPYEQYFGPGTRLTVT.

Only a few counts were recorded for this clone. The rearrangement links TRBV7-2 to TRBJ1-6; D may be TRBD1 (6 bases). The CDR3 consists of 14 residues. V was trimmed by 6 bases and J by 7 bases, leaving 13 bases between them. Germline lookup yields CDR1 SGHTA and CDR2 FQGNSA. CDR3 sequence reads: CASRTGQPNSPLHF. The CDR3 DNA reads as TGTGCCAGCAGAACGGGACAACCGAATTCACCCCTCCACTTT.

The J gene is TRBJ2-5, the V gene TRBV5-1; 11 bases fit TRBD1. The CDR3 has 14 amino acids. Germline-derived CDR1 and CDR2 are SGHRS and YFSETQ. V dropped 3 bases and J dropped 4; count of bases not matched to a gene: 2. The CDR3 sequence: CASSWTGGGETQYF. The CDR3 nucleotides are TGCGCCAGCAGCTGGACAGGGGGCGGAGAGACCCAGTACTTC.

The DNA of the CDR3 is TGTGCCTGGATCGACAGGGCGAGAACTGAAGCTTTCTTT. It yields the protein CAWIDRARTEAFF. V is TRBV30 and J is TRBJ1-1; 7 bases map to TRBD1. The CDR3 length is 13 residues. The V and J ends lost 4 bases and 5 bases, in that order; junction bases with no gene match: 7. The V gene's germline CDR1 is GTSNPN and CDR2 SVGIG (reference sequence).

The chain recombines TRBV5-1 with TRBJ1-2, with 9 bases lining up with TRBD1. This CDR3 comprises 13 residues. The junction had 6 bases not matched to a gene; V was cut back by 4 bases and J by 8 bases. The germline V gene encodes CDR1 SGHRS and CDR2 YFSETQ. CDR3 DNA sequence: TGCGCCAGCAGCGACCGGGACAGGGACGGCTACACCTTC. Encoded protein: CASSDRDRDGYTF.

The chain joins TRBV10-3 to TRBJ2-7; 9 bases map to TRBD1. This CDR3 is 13 amino acids long. Trimming took 10 bases from V and 4 from J; bases not matched to a gene: 8. Germline-derived CDR1 and CDR2 are ENHRY and SYGVKD. CDR3 coding DNA: TGTGCCACCACCGGGACAGGGACTTACGAGCAGTACTTC. Translation gives CATTGTGTYEQYF.

V and J are TRBV5-1 and TRBJ1-4; D is ambiguous. Trimming shortened V by 0 bases and J by 7 bases, and 4 bases separated the two germline ends. This CDR3 contains 12 residues. Looked up from germline, CDR1 is SGHRS and CDR2 is YFSETQ. Written as DNA, the CDR3 is TGCGCCAGCAGCTTGGACGGTGAAAAACTGTTTTTT. Translated, it gives CASSLDGEKLFF.

In DNA form, the CDR3 reads TGTGCCAGCAGCCAAGATTTATCGCGCGGGAGATGGCCAGATACGCAGTATTTT. Translating it yields CASSQDLSRGRWPDTQYF. This chain links TRBV4-2 with TRBJ2-3; 7 bases agree with TRBD2. The CDR3 has 18 amino acids. The ends lost 0 bases at V and 4 bases at J; junction bases unmatched: 13. CDR1 is LGHNA and CDR2 is YNFKEQ in the germline V gene.

The CDR3 sequence is CASSSTGGRSTDTQYF. The CDR3 coding sequence is TGTGCCAGCAGCTCTACAGGGGGTAGAAGCACAGATACGCAGTATTTT. This sequence joins TRBV5-5 and TRBJ2-3; the match to TRBD1 covers 8 bases. Germline CDR1 and CDR2: SGHKS and YYEKEE (reference sequence). Trimming cost V 3 bases and J 0 bases; bases outside gene matches: 6. CDR3 length: 16 amino acids.

The chain is built from TRBV5-5 and TRBJ2-3, with 10 nucleotides matching TRBD2. This CDR3 has 16 amino acids. Germline CDR1 SGHKS, CDR2 YYEKEE (reference sequence). Losses at the gene ends were 0 bases for V and 1 base for J; bases not matched to a gene: 2. The CDR3 sequence: CASSLASGGGTDTQYF. CDR3 nucleotides: TGTGCCAGCAGCTTGGCGAGCGGGGGGGGCACAGATACGCAGTATTTT. The variable domain in full, with the rest retrieved from reference TRBV5-5 and TRBJ2-3, is DAGVTQSPTHLIKTRGQQVTLRCSPISGHKSVSWYQQVLGQGPQFIFQYYEKEERGRGNFPDRFSARQFPNYSSELNVNALLLGDSALYLCASSLASGGGTDTQYFGPGTRLTVL.

V and J are TRBV19 and TRBJ2-7, with 9 bases fitting TRBD1. The V gene's germline CDR1 is LNHDA and CDR2 SQIVND (reference sequence). Germline trimming cut 4 bases from V and 4 bases from J; bases unmatched to any gene: 2. This CDR3 comprises 13 residues. Written as DNA, the CDR3 is TGTGCCAGTAGTAAGGACAGGGGATACGAGCAGTACTTC. This encodes CASSKDRGYEQYF.

The gene calls are TRBV28 and TRBJ1-6; D remains unclear. Between the trimmed V and J ends, which lost 5 bases and 2 bases, there was a span of 13 bases. Per the germline V gene, CDR1 is MDHEN and CDR2 is SYDVKM. CDR3 length: 16 amino acids. This CDR3 is CASSLDSRTYNSPLHF. The CDR3, as DNA: TGTGCCAGCAGTCTGGACTCTCGCACCTATAATTCACCCCTCCACTTT.

This clone was counted a single time. V usage is TRBV11-2 and J usage is TRBJ2-1; D perhaps matches TRBD2 (5 bases). The germline CDR1 and CDR2 sequences are SGHAT and FQNNGV. This CDR3 has 13 residues. V lost 4 bases and J 4 bases, leaving 8 bases between the germline ends. The CDR3 sequence: CASSSGEYNEQFF. The DNA of the CDR3 is TGTGCCAGCAGCTCCGGGGAATACAATGAGCAGTTCTTC.

J is TRBJ2-1 and V is TRBV7-9; the match to TRBD2 covers 8 bases. There are 14 residues in the CDR3. Losses at the gene ends were 10 bases for V and 4 bases for J; bases not matched to a gene: 9. The germline V gene has CDR1 SEHNR and CDR2 FQNEAQ (reference sequence). DNA for the CDR3: TGTGCCACTCAGGACAGCGGGAGATACAATGAGCAGTTCTTC. It yields the protein CATQDSGRYNEQFF.

Details on this clone: The same CDR3 is also encoded by other DNA sequences in this sample. The chain recombines TRBV5-1 with TRBJ2-3; no firm D call. Germline CDR1 SGHRS, CDR2 YFSETQ. Trimming took off 4 bases at V and 4 bases at J, with 7 bases between the two ends. The CDR3 is 12 residues long. This CDR3 is CASSLDSDTQYF. The DNA of the CDR3 is TGCGCCAGCAGCCTAGATTCAGATACGCAGTATTTT.

The J gene is TRBJ2-1, the V gene TRBV28; 10 bases are a match to TRBD2. The CDR3 consists of 15 residues. Germline trimming cut 7 bases from V and 7 bases from J; bases unmatched to any gene: 10. In germline, CDR1 is MDHEN, CDR2 SYDVKM. The CDR3 spells CASMPYLAGVNEQFF. The CDR3 DNA reads as TGTGCCAGCATGCCCTATCTAGCGGGAGTAAATGAGCAGTTCTTC.

CDR3 nucleotides: TGTGCCAGTAGTCCCATGGAGACAGGTGTGGAGCAGTACTTC. Encoded protein: CASSPMETGVEQYF. V and J are TRBV19 and TRBJ2-7, with a weak D call TRBD1 (6 bases). Between the trimmed V and J ends, which lost 5 bases and 7 bases, there was a span of 18 bases. The CDR3 is made up of 14 amino acids. CDR1 LNHDA and CDR2 SQIVND come from the germline V gene (reference sequence).

This clone was seen more than once but under ten times. The chain is built from TRBV2 and TRBJ1-1; no clear D. Trimming shortened V by 4 bases and J by 8 bases, and 14 bases separated the two germline ends. The CDR3 is made up of 13 amino acids. Germline assignment: CDR1 SNHLY and CDR2 FYNNEI. In DNA form, the CDR3 reads TGTGCCAGCAGTGTATCTAACGTAGCCGAAGCTTTCTTT. Translated, it gives CASSVSNVAEAFF. The variable domain in full, with the rest retrieved from reference TRBV2 and TRBJ1-1, is EPEVTQTPSHQVTQMGQEVILRCVPISNHLYFYWYRQILGQKVEFLVSFYNNEISEKSEIFDDQFSVERPDGSNFTLKIRSTKLEDSAMYFCASSVSNVAEAFFGQGTRLTVV.

The rearrangement joins TRBV7-2 to TRBJ2-1; 7 bases line up with TRBD2. V lost 5 bases and J lost 6; bases outside the gene matches: 10. Germline V CDR1 and CDR2: SGHTA, FQGNSA. The CDR3 loop spans 15 amino acids. The CDR3 coding sequence is TGTGCCAGCAGCCTCTCGCTGGGGGGGGGCAATGAGCAGTTCTTC. Translation gives CASSLSLGGGNEQFF.

The CDR3 DNA reads as TGTGCCAGCAGTTCCCCGAATAAAGGGGACACTGAAGCTTTCTTT. Protein product: CASSSPNKGDTEAFF. The chain recombines TRBV6-2 or TRBV6-3 with TRBJ1-1; perhaps TRBD1 as D (5 bases). V was pared by 4 bases and J by 3 bases, with 15 bases between. CDR1 is MNHEY and CDR2 is SVGEGT in the germline V gene. There are 15 residues in the CDR3.

V gene TRBV5-1 combines with J gene TRBJ1-6; TRBD1 matches 10 bases. Germline CDR1 SGHRS, CDR2 YFSETQ. V shed 4 bases, J shed 9 bases, and the junction held 4 bases outside the gene matches. This CDR3 is 14 amino acids long. The CDR3 DNA follows: TGCGCCAGCAGCCGCGACAGGGGGCCTTCACCCCTCCACTTT. Its translation: CASSRDRGPSPLHF. Combining the CDR3 with reference TRBV5-1 and TRBJ1-6 gives the whole variable domain KAGVTQTPRYLIKTRGQQVTLSCSPISGHRSVSWYQQTPGQGLQFLFEYFSETQRNKGNFPGRFSGRQFSNSRSEMNVSTLELGDSALYLCASSRDRGPSPLHFGNGTRLTVT.

The chain uses TRBV28 and TRBJ1-2, with a tentative D call TRBD1 (5 bases). Germline V gene data show CDR1 as MDHEN and CDR2 as SYDVKM. The V gene lost 6 bases and the J gene lost 5 bases, with 13 bases spanning the gap. This CDR3 is built from 13 residues. CDR3 amino acids: CASSPRGGYGYTF. In DNA, the CDR3 is TGTGCCAGCAGCCCTCGGGGGGGATATGGCTACACCTTC.

This clone was observed once. The chain employs TRBV7-9 and TRBJ1-2; no reliable D call. V dropped 4 bases and J dropped 8 bases, with 14 bases sitting between them. CDR1 is SEHNR, CDR2 FQNEAQ, per germline (reference sequence). CDR3 size: 13 residues. CDR3 bases: TGTGCCAGCAGCTCTAGTCGGGAGCAAGGCTACACCTTC. This codes for CASSSSREQGYTF.

This clone appeared once. This chain links TRBV10-3 with TRBJ1-1, with D possibly being TRBD1 (6 bases). In germline, CDR1 is ENHRY, CDR2 SYGVKD. There are 13 residues in the CDR3. Deletions cut 6 bases from V and 2 bases from J, with 10 bases between. This CDR3 is CAISRQVNTEAFF. The CDR3 DNA reads TGTGCCATCAGCCGACAGGTTAACACTGAAGCTTTCTTT.